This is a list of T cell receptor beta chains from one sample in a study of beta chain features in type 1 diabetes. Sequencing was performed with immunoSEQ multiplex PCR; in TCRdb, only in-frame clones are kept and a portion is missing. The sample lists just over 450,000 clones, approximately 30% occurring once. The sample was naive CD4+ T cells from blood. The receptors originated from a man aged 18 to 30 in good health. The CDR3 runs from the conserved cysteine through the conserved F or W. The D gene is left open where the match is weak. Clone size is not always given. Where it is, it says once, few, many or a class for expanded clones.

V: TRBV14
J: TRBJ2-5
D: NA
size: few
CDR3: CASSQERIEETQYF
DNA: TGTGCCAGCAGCCAAGAACGAATTGAAGAGACCCAGTACTTC

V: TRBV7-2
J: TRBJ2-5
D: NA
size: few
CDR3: CASSYLAGDQETQYF
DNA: TGTGCCAGCAGCTACCTTGCAGGGGACCAAGAGACCCAGTACTTC

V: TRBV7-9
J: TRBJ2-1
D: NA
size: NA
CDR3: CASSLGGLSYNEQFF
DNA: TGTGCCAGCAGCTTAGGGGGGCTCTCCTACAATGAGCAGTTCTTC

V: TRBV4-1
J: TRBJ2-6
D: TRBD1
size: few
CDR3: CASSQWTGSSGANVLTF
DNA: TGCGCCAGCAGCCAGTGGACAGGGTCCTCTGGGGCCAACGTCCTGACTTTC

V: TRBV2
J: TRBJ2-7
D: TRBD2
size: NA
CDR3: CARKGTRGDEQYF
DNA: TGTGCCAGAAAAGGGACTAGAGGAGACGAGCAGTACTTC

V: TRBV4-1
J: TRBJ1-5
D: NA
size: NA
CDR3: CASSQEGGQPQHF
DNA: TGCGCCAGCAGCCAAGAAGGTGGTCAGCCCCAGCATTTT

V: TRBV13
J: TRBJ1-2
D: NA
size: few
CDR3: CASSLVHRGGYGYTF
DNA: TGTGCCAGCAGCTTAGTTCATCGAGGGGGCTATGGCTACACCTTC

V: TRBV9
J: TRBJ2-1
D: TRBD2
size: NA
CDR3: CASSVTARGGESYNEQFF
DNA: TGTGCCAGCAGCGTGACGGCCCGCGGGGGTGAATCCTACAATGAGCAGTTCTTC

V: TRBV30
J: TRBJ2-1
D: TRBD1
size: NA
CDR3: CAWSVSGTGRYNEQFF
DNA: TGTGCCTGGAGTGTATCCGGGACAGGGCGCTACAATGAGCAGTTCTTC

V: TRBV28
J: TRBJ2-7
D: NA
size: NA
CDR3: CASNYPGYEQYF
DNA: TGTGCCAGCAACTACCCCGGTTACGAGCAGTACTTC

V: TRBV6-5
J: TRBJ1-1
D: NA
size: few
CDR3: CASSYSTFSDTEAFF
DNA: TGTGCCAGCAGTTACTCGACGTTTTCCGACACTGAAGCTTTCTTT

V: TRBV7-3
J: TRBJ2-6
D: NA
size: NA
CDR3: CASSDRSSGANVLTF
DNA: TGTGCCAGCAGTGACAGGAGCTCTGGGGCCAACGTCCTGACTTTC

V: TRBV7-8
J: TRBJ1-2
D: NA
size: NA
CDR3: CASSLRDGAGYGYTF
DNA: TGTGCCAGCAGCTTACGAGACGGCGCGGGGTATGGCTACACCTTC

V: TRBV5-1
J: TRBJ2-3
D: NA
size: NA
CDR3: CASSRDGAFWSDTQYF
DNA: TGCGCCAGCAGCAGGGATGGGGCATTTTGGTCAGATACGCAGTATTTT

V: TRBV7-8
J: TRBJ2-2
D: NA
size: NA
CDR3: CASSLYGQANTGELFF
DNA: TGTGCCAGCAGCTTATATGGCCAGGCGAACACCGGGGAGCTGTTTTTT

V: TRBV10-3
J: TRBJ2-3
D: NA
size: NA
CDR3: CAISNTDTQYF
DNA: TGTGCCATCAGCAACACAGATACGCAGTATTTT

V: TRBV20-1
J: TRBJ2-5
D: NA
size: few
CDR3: CSAPVGETQYF
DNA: TGCAGTGCTCCGGTCGGGGAGACCCAGTACTTC

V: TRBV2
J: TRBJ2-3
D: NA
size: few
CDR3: CASKDRTSTDTQYF
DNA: TGTGCCAGCAAGGACAGAACTAGCACAGATACGCAGTATTTT

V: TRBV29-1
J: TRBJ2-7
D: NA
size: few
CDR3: CSVQKGVAYEQYF
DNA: TGCAGCGTCCAAAAGGGCGTCGCCTACGAGCAGTACTTC

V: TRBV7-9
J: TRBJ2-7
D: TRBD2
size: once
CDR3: CASSHNRGGRTYEQYF
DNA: TGTGCCAGCAGCCACAACCGGGGAGGGAGGACCTACGAGCAGTACTTC

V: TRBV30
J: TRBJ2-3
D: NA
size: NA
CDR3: CAWSADLEDTQYF
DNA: TGTGCCTGGAGTGCTGACCTGGAAGATACGCAGTATTTT

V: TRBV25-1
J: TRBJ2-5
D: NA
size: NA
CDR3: CASSVLAQTQYF
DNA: TGTGCCAGCAGTGTTCTGGCTCAGACCCAGTACTTC

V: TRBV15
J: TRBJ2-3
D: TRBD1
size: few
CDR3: CATSREPHVVGRQGRRDTQYF
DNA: TGTGCCACCAGCAGAGAGCCCCATGTCGTGGGGAGACAGGGACGGAGAGATACGCAGTATTTT

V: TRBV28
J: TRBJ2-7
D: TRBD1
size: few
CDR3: CASSTTGTGEYEQYF
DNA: TGTGCCAGCAGTACGACCGGGACAGGGGAATACGAGCAGTACTTC

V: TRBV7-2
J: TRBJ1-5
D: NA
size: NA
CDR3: CASSLDSSNQPQHF
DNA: TGTGCCAGCAGCTTAGACAGTAGCAATCAGCCCCAGCATTTT

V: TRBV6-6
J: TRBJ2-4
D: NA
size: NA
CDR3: CASSEKIAKNIQYF
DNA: TGTGCCAGCAGCGAAAAGATAGCCAAAAACATTCAGTACTTC

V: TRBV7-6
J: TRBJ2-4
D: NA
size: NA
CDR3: CASSLVRGDIQYF
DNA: TGTGCCAGCAGCTTAGTGAGGGGGGACATTCAGTACTTC

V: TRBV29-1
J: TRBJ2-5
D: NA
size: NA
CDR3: CSVDETQYF
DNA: TGCAGCGTTGACGAGACCCAGTACTTC

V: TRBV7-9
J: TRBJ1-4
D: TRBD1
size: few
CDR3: CASSLRQGNEKLFF
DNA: TGTGCCAGCAGCTTAAGACAGGGGAATGAAAAACTGTTTTTT

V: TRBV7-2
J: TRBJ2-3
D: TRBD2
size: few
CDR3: CARGLAGTDTQYF
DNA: TGTGCCAGGGGACTAGCGGGCACAGATACGCAGTATTTT

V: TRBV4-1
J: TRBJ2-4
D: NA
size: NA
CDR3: CASSLPAGIQYF
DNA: TGCGCCAGCAGCCTCCCTGCAGGCATTCAGTACTTC

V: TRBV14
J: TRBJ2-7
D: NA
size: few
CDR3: CASSQDPAYDLYEQYF
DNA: TGTGCCAGCAGCCAAGACCCAGCGTATGATTTATACGAGCAGTACTTC

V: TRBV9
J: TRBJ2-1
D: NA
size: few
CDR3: CASSVSPLTYNEQFF
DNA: TGTGCCAGCAGCGTCTCTCCCTTAACCTACAATGAGCAGTTCTTC

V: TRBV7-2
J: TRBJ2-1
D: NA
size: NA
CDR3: CASSLVGYEQFF
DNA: TGTGCCAGCAGCTTAGTTGGGTATGAGCAGTTCTTC

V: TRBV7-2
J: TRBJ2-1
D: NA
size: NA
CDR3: CASSRTSTEQFF
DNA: TGTGCCAGCAGCCGAACTAGTACTGAGCAGTTCTTC

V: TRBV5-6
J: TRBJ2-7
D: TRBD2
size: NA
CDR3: CASSFSGKVYEQYF
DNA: TGTGCCAGCAGCTTTAGCGGGAAGGTCTACGAGCAGTACTTC

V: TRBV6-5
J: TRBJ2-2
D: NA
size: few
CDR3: CASSYLGTSVTGELFF
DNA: TGTGCCAGCAGTTACCTCGGGACAAGCGTCACCGGGGAGCTGTTTTTT